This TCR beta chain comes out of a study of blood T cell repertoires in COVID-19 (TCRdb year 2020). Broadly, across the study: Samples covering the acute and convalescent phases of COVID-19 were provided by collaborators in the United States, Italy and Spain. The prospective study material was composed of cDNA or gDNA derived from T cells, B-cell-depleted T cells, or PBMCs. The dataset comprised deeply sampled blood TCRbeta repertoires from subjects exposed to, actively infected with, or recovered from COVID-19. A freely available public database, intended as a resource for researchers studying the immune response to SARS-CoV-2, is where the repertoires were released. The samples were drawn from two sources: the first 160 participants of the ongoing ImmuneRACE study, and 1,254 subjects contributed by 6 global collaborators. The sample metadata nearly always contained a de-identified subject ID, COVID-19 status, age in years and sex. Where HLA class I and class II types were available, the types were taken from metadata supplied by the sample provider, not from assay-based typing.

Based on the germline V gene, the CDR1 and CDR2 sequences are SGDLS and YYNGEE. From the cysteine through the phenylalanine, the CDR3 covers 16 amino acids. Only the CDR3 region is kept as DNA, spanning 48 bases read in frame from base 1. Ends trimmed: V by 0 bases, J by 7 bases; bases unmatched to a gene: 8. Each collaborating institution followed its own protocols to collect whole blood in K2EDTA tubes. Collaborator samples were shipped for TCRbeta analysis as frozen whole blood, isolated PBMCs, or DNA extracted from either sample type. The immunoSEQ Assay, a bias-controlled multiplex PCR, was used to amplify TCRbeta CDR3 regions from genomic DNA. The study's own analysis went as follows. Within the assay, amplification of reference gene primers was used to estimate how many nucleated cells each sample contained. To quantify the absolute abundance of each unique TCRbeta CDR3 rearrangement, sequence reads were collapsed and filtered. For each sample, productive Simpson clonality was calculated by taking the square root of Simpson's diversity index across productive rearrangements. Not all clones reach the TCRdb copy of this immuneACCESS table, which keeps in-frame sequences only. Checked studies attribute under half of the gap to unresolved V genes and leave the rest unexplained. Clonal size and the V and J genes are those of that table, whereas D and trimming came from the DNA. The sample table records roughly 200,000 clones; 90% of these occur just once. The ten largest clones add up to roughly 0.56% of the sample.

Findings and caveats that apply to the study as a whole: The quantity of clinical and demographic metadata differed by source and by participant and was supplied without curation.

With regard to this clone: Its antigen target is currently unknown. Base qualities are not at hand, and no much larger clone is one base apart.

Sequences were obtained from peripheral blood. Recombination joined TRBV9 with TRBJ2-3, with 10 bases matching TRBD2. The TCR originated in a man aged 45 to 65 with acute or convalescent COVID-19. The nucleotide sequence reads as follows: TGTGCCAGCAGCGTAGCTCCAAGCGGGGGGGAATATACGCAGTATTTT. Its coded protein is CASSVAPSGGEYTQYF.